This T cell receptor (beta chain) was observed in a study of shared clonotypes between healthy human individuals. Here immunoSEQ multiplex PCR was the method, and the copy in TCRdb shows in-frame clones only, minus some. Of about 1.1 million clones in the sample, roughly 80% were seen once. The CDR3 is made up of 17 amino acids. The V and J ends lost 4 bases and 4 bases, in that order; junction bases with no gene match: 13. The germline V gene encodes CDR1 MDHEN and CDR2 SYDVKM. This clone was detected only a few times. This chain joins TRBV28 and TRBJ2-3, with TRBD2 matching over 8 bases. The origin of this receptor is a man between 18 and 35 years old in good health. Some clones in this sample may be carry-over from other donors' samples. Sequencing was carried out using memory CD4+ T cells from PBMCs. As to subset: CD45RA-negative fraction. In DNA form, the CDR3 reads TGTGCCAGCAGTTCCCCGGGGGGGAGCAGGGGACCAGATACGCAGTATTTT. As protein: CASSSPGGSRGPDTQYF. The full variable domain, rest sourced from reference TRBV28 and TRBJ2-3, is DVKVTQSSRYLVKRTGEKVFLECVQDMDHENMFWYRQDPGLGLRLIYFSYDVKMKEKGDIPEGYSVSREKKERFSLILESASTNQTSMYLCASSSPGGSRGPDTQYFGPGTRLTVL.